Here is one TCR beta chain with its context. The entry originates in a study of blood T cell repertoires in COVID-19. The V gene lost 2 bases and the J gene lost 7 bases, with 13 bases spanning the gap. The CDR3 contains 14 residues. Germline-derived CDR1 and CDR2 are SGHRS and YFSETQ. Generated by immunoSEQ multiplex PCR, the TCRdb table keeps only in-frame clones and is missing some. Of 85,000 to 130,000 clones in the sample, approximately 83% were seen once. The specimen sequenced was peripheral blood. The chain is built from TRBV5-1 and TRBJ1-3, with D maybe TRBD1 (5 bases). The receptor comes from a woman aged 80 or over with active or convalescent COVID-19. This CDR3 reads CASSLSQEKNTIYF. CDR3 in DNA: TGCGCCAGCAGCTTATCACAGGAGAAGAACACCATATATTTT.